This T cell receptor beta chain was recorded in a study of blood T cells in healthy people across ages. General observations from the study: Long-lived and aged donors differed, with more naive CD4+ cells and higher diversity in the long-lived.

PCR was performed a second time for roughly 7 to 11 cycles using a sample-barcoded 5' primer and a J-beta primer mix. Each cDNA molecule, via a template-switch adaptor with 12 random nucleotides, was tagged. From the 5' RACE reads, TCRdb called clonotypes with MiXCR, one entry per CDR3 protein. The profile shows roughly 2 million distinct CDR3 sequences, about 50% of them singletons. With respect to this clonotype: Its antigen is undetermined.

The CDR3 covers 13 residues. Germline CDR1 is MDHEN and CDR2 is SYDVKM. The germline V and J ends were trimmed by 7 bases and 5 bases, with 12 bases remaining between them. The chain couples TRBV28 to TRBJ1-5; D not resolved. The sequenced sample was blood. The sequence was collected from a woman between 40 and 50 years old in good health. The CDR3 region has the DNA TGTGCCAGCACCGAGACGCCTTATCAGCCCCAGCATTTT. Protein sequence: CASTETPYQPQHF.